Listed here are 11 T cell receptor beta chains from one sample, sequenced in a study of blood T cell repertoires in COVID-19. Measured with immunoSEQ multiplex PCR; TCRdb has only the in-frame clones, and not every one. The sample has roughly 240,000 clones, 65% to 90% seen once. Specimen: peripheral blood. Receptor source: a woman in her 70s with acute or convalescent COVID-19.

This clone was counted a few times. This chain's CDR3 is CASSYSGGLNYGYTF. Here the CDR3 DNA reads TGTGCCAGCAGTTACTCGGGGGGACTTAACTATGGCTACACCTTC. The gene calls are TRBV6-2 or TRBV6-3 and TRBJ1-2; D perhaps matches TRBD1 (5 bases). The V end was cut by 0 bases, the J end by 1 base, with 9 bases between. The germline V gene has CDR1 MNHEY and CDR2 SVGEGT. The CDR3 covers 15 residues.

V is TRBV28 and J is TRBJ2-2; possible D gene TRBD2, 6 bases. The CDR3 has 13 amino acids. Per the germline V gene, CDR1 is MDHEN and CDR2 is SYDVKM. The V gene lost 11 bases and the J gene lost 1 base, with 11 bases spanning the gap. The CDR3 bases are TGTGCCGGGGGGAGACGGAACACCGGGGAGCTGTTTTTT. As protein: CAGGRRNTGELFF.

This clone was detected once. This rearrangement joins TRBV7-9 to TRBJ2-3; perhaps TRBD1 as D (5 bases). Germline V CDR1 and CDR2: SEHNR, FQNEAQ (reference sequence). The CDR3 length is 12 residues. The V end was cut by 3 bases, the J end by 7 bases, with 8 bases between. This CDR3 reads CASSLDMNTQYF. CDR3 bases: TGTGCCAGCAGCTTGGACATGAATACGCAGTATTTT.

The chain is built from TRBV6-4 and TRBJ2-2, with 16 bases matching TRBD2. The CDR3 totals 20 residues. The germline V gene has CDR1 MRHNA and CDR2 SNTAGT. V gave up 5 bases and J gave up 0 bases; unmatched junction bases: 9. CDR3 nucleotides: TGTGCCAGCAGTCCTAGGCCGGGACTAGCGGGGGGGACGAACACCGGGGAGCTGTTTTTT. It yields the protein CASSPRPGLAGGTNTGELFF.

Comment on this clone: Other DNA sequences in the same sample also yield this CDR3. V and J are TRBV7-9 and TRBJ1-1; D call uncertain. The CDR3 is 12 amino acids. V lost 11 bases and J 2 bases, leaving 12 bases between the germline ends. Germline CDR1 is SEHNR and CDR2 is FQNEAQ (reference sequence). For the CDR3, the DNA is TGTGCCTCATCTACCTTAAACACTGAAGCTTTCTTT. It codes for CASSTLNTEAFF.

This chain joins TRBV13 and TRBJ1-6, with unresolved D. This CDR3 is built from 19 residues. V lost 0 bases, J lost 0 bases, and 15 bases lay in between. The germline V gene encodes CDR1 PRHDT and CDR2 FYEKMQ (reference sequence). CDR3 in amino acids: CASSLGLDGLSSYNSPLHF. The CDR3 nucleotides read TGTGCCAGCAGCTTAGGCCTAGACGGCCTGAGCTCCTATAATTCACCCCTCCACTTT.

This chain connects TRBV5-4 to TRBJ2-2; D gene ambiguous. The CDR3 is 14 amino acids. Trimming took off 0 bases at V and 7 bases at J, with 10 bases between the two ends. Germline V lookup: CDR1 SGHNT, CDR2 YYREEE (reference sequence). As DNA, the CDR3 is TGTGCCAGCAGCTTGGAAGGTAGCTACGGGGAGCTGTTTTTT. This gives the protein CASSLEGSYGELFF.

The CDR3 sequence is CASSLWGGETQYF. The CDR3 DNA sequence: TGTGCCAGCAGCCTTTGGGGAGGAGAGACCCAGTACTTC. The chain combines TRBV14 with TRBJ2-5; maybe TRBD2 (6 bases). Germline V gives CDR1 SGHDN, CDR2 FVKESK. Trimming removed 4 bases from V and 4 bases from J, with 10 bases in between. The CDR3 runs to 13 residues.

The chain carries TRBV29-1 and TRBJ1-1, with TRBD1 as a possible D gene (6 bases). Germline V CDR1 and CDR2: SQVTM, ANQGSEA. Trimming left V 4 bases short and J 0 bases short, with 12 bases between. The CDR3 spans 14 residues. CDR3: CSVGQVSMNTEAFF. The CDR3 bases are TGCAGCGTTGGACAGGTATCCATGAACACTGAAGCTTTCTTT.

This chain links TRBV19 with TRBJ1-5; D is unclear. This CDR3 region has 13 residues. Germline V lookup: CDR1 LNHDA, CDR2 SQIVND (reference sequence). Trimming took off 8 bases at V and 3 bases at J, with 11 bases between the two ends. The CDR3 nucleotides read TGTGCCAGTGGACTCGGGCCCAATCAGCCCCAGCATTTT. Protein: CASGLGPNQPQHF. Looking up the rest from reference TRBV19 and TRBJ1-5 gives the full variable domain: DGGITQSPKYLFRKEGQNVTLSCEQNLNHDAMYWYRQDPGQGLRLIYYSQIVNDFQKGDIAEGYSVSREKKESFPLTVTSAQKNPTAFYLCASGLGPNQPQHFGDGTRLSIL.

The J gene is TRBJ2-3, the V gene TRBV28; 9 bases map to TRBD1. CDR1 and CDR2 (germline): MDHEN, SYDVKM. After removal of 6 bases from V and 1 base from J, the junction contained 8 bases not matched to a gene. The CDR3 spans 16 residues. The CDR3 DNA follows: TGTGCCAGCAGACGTCACAGGGGGCAGGGCACAGATACGCAGTATTTT. Protein sequence: CASRRHRGQGTDTQYF.